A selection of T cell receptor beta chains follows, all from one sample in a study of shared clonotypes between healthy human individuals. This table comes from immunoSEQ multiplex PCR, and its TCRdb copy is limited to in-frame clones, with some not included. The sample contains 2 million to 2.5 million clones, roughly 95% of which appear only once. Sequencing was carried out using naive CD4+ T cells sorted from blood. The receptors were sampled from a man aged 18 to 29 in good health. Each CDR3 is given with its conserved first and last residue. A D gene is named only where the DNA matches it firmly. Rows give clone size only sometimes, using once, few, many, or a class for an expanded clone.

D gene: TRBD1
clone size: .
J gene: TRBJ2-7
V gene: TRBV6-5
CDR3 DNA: TGTGCCAGCAGTGGCTTGGACAGGTCGGAATCGTACTTC
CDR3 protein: CASSGLDRSESYF

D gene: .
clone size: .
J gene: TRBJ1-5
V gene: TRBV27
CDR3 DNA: TGTGCCAGCAGGGCTACAGGATACCTTGGCAATCAGCCCCAGCATTTT
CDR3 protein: CASRATGYLGNQPQHF

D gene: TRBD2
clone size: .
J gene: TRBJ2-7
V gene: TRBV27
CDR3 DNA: TGTGCCAGCAGTTCCGCCCGGACTAGCGGGAGATACGAGCAGTACTTC
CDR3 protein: CASSSARTSGRYEQYF

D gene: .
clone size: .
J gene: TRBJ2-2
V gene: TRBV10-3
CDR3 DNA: TGTGCCATCAACCCCATCGCGAACACCGGGGAGCTGTTTTTT
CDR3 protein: CAINPIANTGELFF

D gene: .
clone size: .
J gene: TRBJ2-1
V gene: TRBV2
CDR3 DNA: TGTGCCAGCAGAACGCAGGCTGGAATAAACAATGAGCAGTTCTTC
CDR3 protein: CASRTQAGINNEQFF

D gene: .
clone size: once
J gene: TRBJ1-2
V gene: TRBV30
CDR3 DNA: TGTGCCTGGAAGGTAGAGGACGGCAGCTATGGCTACACCTTC
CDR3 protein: CAWKVEDGSYGYTF

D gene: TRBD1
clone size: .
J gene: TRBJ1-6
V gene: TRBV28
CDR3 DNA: TGTGCCAGCAGTTCAGGGGGGACAGGCAATTCACCCCTCCACTTT
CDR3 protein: CASSSGGTGNSPLHF

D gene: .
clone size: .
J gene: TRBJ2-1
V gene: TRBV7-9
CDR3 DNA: TGTGCCAGCAGCCCGTTGGGTGAGCAGTTCTTC
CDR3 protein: CASSPLGEQFF

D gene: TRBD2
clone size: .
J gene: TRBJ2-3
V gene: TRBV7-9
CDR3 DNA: TGTGCCAGCAGCGTATCCGGGACTAGCGGGGCAAAGAGCACAGATACGCAGTATTTT
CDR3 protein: CASSVSGTSGAKSTDTQYF

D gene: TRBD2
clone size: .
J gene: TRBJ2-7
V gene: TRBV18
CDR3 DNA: TGTGCCAGCTCACCGGTTAGCGGGAGTGAAGGATACGAGCAGTACTTC
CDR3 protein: CASSPVSGSEGYEQYF

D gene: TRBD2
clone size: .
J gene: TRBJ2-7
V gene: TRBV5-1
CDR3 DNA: TGCGCCAGCACCCCGGGGACTAGCGGGAGGGCCTACGAGCAGTACTTC
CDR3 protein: CASTPGTSGRAYEQYF

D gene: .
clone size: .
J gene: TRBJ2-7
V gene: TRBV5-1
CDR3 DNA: TGCGCCAGCAGCTTGGCCCGGCAAGAGTACGAGCAGTACTTC
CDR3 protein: CASSLARQEYEQYF

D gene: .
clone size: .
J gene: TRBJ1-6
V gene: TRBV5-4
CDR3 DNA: TGTGCCAGCAGCTTGGGAGGACGGGACGGACGTAATTCACCCCTCCACTTT
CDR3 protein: CASSLGGRDGRNSPLHF

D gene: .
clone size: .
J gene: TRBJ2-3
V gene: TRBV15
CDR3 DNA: TGTGCCACCAGCGTCGCGACATCGCAGTATTTT
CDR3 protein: CATSVATSQYF

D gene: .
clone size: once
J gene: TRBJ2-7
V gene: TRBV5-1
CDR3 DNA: TGCGCCAGCAGCTTGAAATCCGACTCATGGGGTCACGAGCAGTACTTC
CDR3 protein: CASSLKSDSWGHEQYF

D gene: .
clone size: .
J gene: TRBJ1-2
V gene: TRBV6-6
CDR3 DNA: TGTGCCAGCAGTCGGGCAGGCTCCGTCTATGGCTACACCTTC
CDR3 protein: CASSRAGSVYGYTF

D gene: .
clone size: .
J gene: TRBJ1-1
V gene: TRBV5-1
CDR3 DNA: TGCGCCAGCACCGAAAATACAGGGCAGAGGACTGAAGCTTTCTTT
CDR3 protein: CASTENTGQRTEAFF

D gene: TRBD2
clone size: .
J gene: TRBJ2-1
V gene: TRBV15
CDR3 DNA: TGTGCCACCAGCAGACCATTCACTAGCGGGGGGGCGGATGAGCAGTTCTTC
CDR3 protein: CATSRPFTSGGADEQFF

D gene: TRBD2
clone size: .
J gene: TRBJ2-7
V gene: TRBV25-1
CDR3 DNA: TGTGCCAGCAGTTTGAGCGGGGTCAGCTCCTACGAGCAGTACTTC
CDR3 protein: CASSLSGVSSYEQYF

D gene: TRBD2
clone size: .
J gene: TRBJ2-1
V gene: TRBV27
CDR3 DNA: TGTGCCAGCAGAAGCGGGGGGGCGTACAATGAGCAGTTCTTC
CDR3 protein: CASRSGGAYNEQFF

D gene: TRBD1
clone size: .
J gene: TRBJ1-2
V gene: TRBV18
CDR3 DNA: TGTGCCAGCTCGGACAACAGGGGGTCCAGCTATGGCTACACCTTC
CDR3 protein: CASSDNRGSSYGYTF

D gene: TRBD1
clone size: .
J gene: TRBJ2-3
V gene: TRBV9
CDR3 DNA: TGTGCCAGCAGCGAAAACAGGGGATATACGCAGTATTTT
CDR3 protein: CASSENRGYTQYF

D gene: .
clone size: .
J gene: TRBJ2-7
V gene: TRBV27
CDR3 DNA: TGTGCCAGCAGTTTATCGCGGGCGGGGCCCCTCGACGAGCAGTACTTC
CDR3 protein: CASSLSRAGPLDEQYF

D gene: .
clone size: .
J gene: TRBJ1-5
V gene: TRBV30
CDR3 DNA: TGTGCCTGGAGTGTCGGAGACGATCAGCCCCAGCATTTT
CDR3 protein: CAWSVGDDQPQHF

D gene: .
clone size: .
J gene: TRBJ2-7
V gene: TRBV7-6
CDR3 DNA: TGTGCCAGCAGCTTAGACCCGGGAATGGAGCAGTACTTC
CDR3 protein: CASSLDPGMEQYF

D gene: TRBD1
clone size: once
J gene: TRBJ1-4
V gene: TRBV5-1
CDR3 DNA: TGCGCCAGCAGCTTGTCGCCGGGACAGGAAGAAAAACTGTTTTTT
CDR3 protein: CASSLSPGQEEKLFF

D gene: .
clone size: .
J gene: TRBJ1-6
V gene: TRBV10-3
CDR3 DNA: TGTGCCATCAGTGACGGAGATACTTCACCCCTCCACTTT
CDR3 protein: CAISDGDTSPLHF

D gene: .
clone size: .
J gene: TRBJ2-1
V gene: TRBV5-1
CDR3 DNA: TGCGCCAGCAGCTTGGTGGGGAACAATGAGCAGTTCTTC
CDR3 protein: CASSLVGNNEQFF

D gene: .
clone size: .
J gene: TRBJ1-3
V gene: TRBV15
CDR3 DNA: TGTGCCACCAGCGGATATGGAAACACCATATATTTT
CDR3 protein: CATSGYGNTIYF

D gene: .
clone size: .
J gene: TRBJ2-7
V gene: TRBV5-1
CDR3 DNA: TGCGCCAGCAGCTTGGGTCAGGGAAGAGGAGGCGAGCAGTACTTC
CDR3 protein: CASSLGQGRGGEQYF

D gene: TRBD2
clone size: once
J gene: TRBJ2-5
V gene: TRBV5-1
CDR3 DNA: TGCGCCAGCAGCTACGGACTAGAAGCAGAGACCCAGTACTTC
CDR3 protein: CASSYGLEAETQYF

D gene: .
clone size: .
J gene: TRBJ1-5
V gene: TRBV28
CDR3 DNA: TGTGCCAGCAGCCCGATACAGAATAGCAATCAGCCCCAGCATTTT
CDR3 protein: CASSPIQNSNQPQHF

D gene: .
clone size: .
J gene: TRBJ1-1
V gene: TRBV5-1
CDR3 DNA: TGCGCCAGCAGCTTGGCCGGTGGGGGCCCTGAAGCTTTCTTT
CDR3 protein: CASSLAGGGPEAFF

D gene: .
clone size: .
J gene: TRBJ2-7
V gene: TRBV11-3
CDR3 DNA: TGTGCCAGCAGCTTTAAGGGCGAGCAGTACTTC
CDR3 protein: CASSFKGEQYF

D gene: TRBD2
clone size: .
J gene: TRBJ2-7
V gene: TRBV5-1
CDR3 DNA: TGCGCCAGCAGCCCAAGACTAGCGGGGGGGCCTTTGTACGAGCAGTACTTC
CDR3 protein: CASSPRLAGGPLYEQYF

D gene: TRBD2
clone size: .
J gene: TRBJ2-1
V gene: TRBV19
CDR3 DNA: TGTGCCAGTAGTATCACATCTAGCGGGAGGAGCGATGAGCAGTTCTTC
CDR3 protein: CASSITSSGRSDEQFF

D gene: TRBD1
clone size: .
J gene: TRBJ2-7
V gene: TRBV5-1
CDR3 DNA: TGCGCCAGCAGCACAGGGGGCGGCTTCTCCTACGAGCAGTACTTC
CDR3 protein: CASSTGGGFSYEQYF

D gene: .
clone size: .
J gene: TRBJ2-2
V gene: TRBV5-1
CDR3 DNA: TGCGCCAGCAGCTTGGAGACACGGGGCAGGTCGTCCGGGGAGCTGTTTTTT
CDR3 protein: CASSLETRGRSSGELFF

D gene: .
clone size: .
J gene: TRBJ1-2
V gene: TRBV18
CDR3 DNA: TGTGCCAGCTCTACGGGCATAAGTCAGGGTTCGGGCTACACCTTC
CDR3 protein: CASSTGISQGSGYTF

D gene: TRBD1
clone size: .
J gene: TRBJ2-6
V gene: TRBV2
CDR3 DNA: TGTGCCAGCAGTAGGGACAGGGGAAGTATGGGGGCCAACGTCCTGACTTTC
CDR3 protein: CASSRDRGSMGANVLTF

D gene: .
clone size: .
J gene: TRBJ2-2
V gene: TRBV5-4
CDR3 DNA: TGTGCCAGCAGTAGGGACCCAACGAACACCGGGGAGCTGTTTTTT
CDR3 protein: CASSRDPTNTGELFF

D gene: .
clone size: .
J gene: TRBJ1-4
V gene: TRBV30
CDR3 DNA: TGTGCCTGGAGTGTATCTGGGTTCAATGAAAAACTGTTTTTT
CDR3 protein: CAWSVSGFNEKLFF